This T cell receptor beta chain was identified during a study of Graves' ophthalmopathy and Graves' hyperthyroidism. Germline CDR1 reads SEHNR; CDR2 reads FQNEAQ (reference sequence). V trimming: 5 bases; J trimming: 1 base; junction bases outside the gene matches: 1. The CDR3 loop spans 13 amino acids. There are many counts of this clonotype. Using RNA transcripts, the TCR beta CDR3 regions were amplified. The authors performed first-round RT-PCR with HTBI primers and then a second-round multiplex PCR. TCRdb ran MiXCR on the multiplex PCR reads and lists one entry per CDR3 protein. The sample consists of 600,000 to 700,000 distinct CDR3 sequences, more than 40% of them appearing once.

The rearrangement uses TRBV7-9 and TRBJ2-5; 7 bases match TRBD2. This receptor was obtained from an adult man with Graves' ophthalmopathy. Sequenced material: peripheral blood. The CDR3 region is CASSRLAQETQYF. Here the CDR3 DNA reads TGTGCCAGCAGCAGACTAGCCCAAGAGACCCAGTACTTC.